The rows below give T cell receptor beta chains drawn from one sample of a study of graft-versus-host responses after intestinal transplantation. The antigens these receptors bind are not known. The method was immunoSEQ multiplex PCR; TCRdb's version includes in-frame clones alone and lacks a portion of them. The profile shows approximately 100,000 clones, approximately 87% of them singletons. The sample in question was unstimulated CD4+ T cells sorted from spleen or lymph node cells, obtained before intestinal transplant. The receptors were sampled from a human donor who received an intestinal transplant. Both conserved end residues are part of each CDR3. A D gene is named only where the DNA matches it firmly. Where a row states a size, it is once, few, many or the class of an expanded clone; other rows omit it.

V,J,size,D,DNA,CDR3
TRBV27,TRBJ1-3,-,TRBD1,TGTGCCAGCAGTTCGAGGACAGGGACGATTGGAGGAAACACCATATATTTT,CASSSRTGTIGGNTIYF
TRBV7-9,TRBJ1-2,once,-,TGTGCCAGCAGCCCAAACACAGGGTCCTATGGCTACACCTTC,CASSPNTGSYGYTF
TRBV6-5,TRBJ2-6,once,-,TGTGCCAGCAACCAGGTCCGCTCTGGGGCCAACGTCCTGACTTTC,CASNQVRSGANVLTF
TRBV11-2,TRBJ1-5,-,-,TGTGCCAGCAGCTTAGGCAGCAGGGTAAGCAATCAGCCCCAGCATTTT,CASSLGSRVSNQPQHF
TRBV12-5,TRBJ2-7,-,-,TGTGCTAGTGGTTTGGTAGGGAGCTACGAGCAGTACTTC,CASGLVGSYEQYF
TRBV11-2,TRBJ2-7,-,TRBD2,TGTGCCAGCAGCACCGGACTAGCGGGGAACTACGAGCAGTACTTC,CASSTGLAGNYEQYF
TRBV29-1,TRBJ1-1,-,-,TGCAGCGTTGAAGGATGGAGGGGTGCTGAAGCTTTCTTT,CSVEGWRGAEAFF
TRBV10-2,TRBJ2-3,-,-,TGCGCCAGCATGTTGGGAATGGGGGGTACGCAGTATTTT,CASMLGMGGTQYF
TRBV7-8,TRBJ1-1,-,-,TGTGCCAGCAGCTTACCCCCCTTTGCTGAAGCTTTCTTT,CASSLPPFAEAFF
TRBV2,TRBJ1-2,-,-,TGTGCCACGGGAGGGAGGGATGGCTACACCTTC,CATGGRDGYTF
TRBV5-6,TRBJ1-2,-,-,TGTGCCAGCAGCCTAAGAGACTATGGCTACACCTTC,CASSLRDYGYTF
TRBV2,TRBJ1-1,-,TRBD1,TGTGCCAACCCTAGGGGGCGCGGTGAAGCTTTCTTT,CANPRGRGEAFF
TRBV5-4,TRBJ1-2,once,TRBD1,TGTGCCAGCAGTCCCGGGACAGTTAACTATGGCTACACCTTC,CASSPGTVNYGYTF
TRBV19,TRBJ2-2,-,-,TGTGCCAGTAACACCCCAGGGCCCGGAGTTACCGGGGAGCTGTTTTTT,CASNTPGPGVTGELFF
TRBV5-1,TRBJ1-4,-,-,TGCGCCAGCAGACAGACTCTCTCGGGGGAAAAACTGTTTTTT,CASRQTLSGEKLFF
TRBV27,TRBJ1-2,-,TRBD1,TGTGCCAGCAGTTTACAACCGGGGACAGGGACTCTCTATGGCTACACCTTC,CASSLQPGTGTLYGYTF
TRBV6-5,TRBJ2-1,once,TRBD1,TGTGCCAGCAGTTACGGGGACAGGTCCTACAATGAGCAGTTCTTC,CASSYGDRSYNEQFF
TRBV7-3,TRBJ1-1,-,TRBD1,TGTGCCAGCAGCTTACAGGGGGGCGAGAACACTGAAGCTTTCTTT,CASSLQGGENTEAFF
TRBV12-5,TRBJ2-3,-,-,TGTGCTAGTGGTTTGGGGGGCTCGGATACGCAGTATTTT,CASGLGGSDTQYF
TRBV11-2,TRBJ1-1,-,-,TGTGCCAGCAGCTTACGGGGAAACACTGAAGCTTTCTTT,CASSLRGNTEAFF
TRBV9,TRBJ2-5,-,TRBD2,TGTGCCAGCAGCAAAACTAGCGGGGGGGCTCCGGGGACCCAGTACTTC,CASSKTSGGAPGTQYF
TRBV19,TRBJ1-5,once,-,TGTGCCAGTAAGGGTGTAAGGGGCGGACAGTATAGCAATCAGCCCCAGCATTTT,CASKGVRGGQYSNQPQHF
TRBV5-1,TRBJ2-2,-,-,TGCGCCAGCTGCGGGTCGAACACCGGGGAGCTGTTTTTT,CASCGSNTGELFF
TRBV9,TRBJ1-2,-,-,TGTGCCAGCAGCGTAGTTCTTCCAGGGGCCTATGGCTACACCTTC,CASSVVLPGAYGYTF
TRBV6-1,TRBJ1-2,-,-,TGTGCCAGCAGTGTCCGGGACTTCTATGGCTACACCTTC,CASSVRDFYGYTF
TRBV12-5,TRBJ2-1,-,TRBD1,TGTGCTAGCGCTGACAGGGGCGCGAATGAGCAGTTCTTC,CASADRGANEQFF
TRBV5-1,TRBJ2-1,-,TRBD2,TGCGCCAGCAGCTTACTAGCGGGGCCCAACAATGAGCAGTTCTTC,CASSLLAGPNNEQFF
TRBV5-1,TRBJ2-3,-,-,TGCGCCAGCAGCGAGGGACACCTCACAGATACGCAGTATTTT,CASSEGHLTDTQYF
TRBV6-5,TRBJ1-3,-,-,TGTGCCAGCACCACAACAGGTTCTGGAAACACCATATATTTT,CASTTTGSGNTIYF
TRBV5-1,TRBJ1-3,once,TRBD1,TGCGCCAGCACCAGGACAGGGGTGGAGGACACCATATATTTT,CASTRTGVEDTIYF
TRBV2,TRBJ2-1,-,TRBD2,TGTGCCAGCACCGCGGGGGGCCCCTACACGGGGCAGTTCTTC,CASTAGGPYTGQFF
TRBV5-1,TRBJ1-5,-,-,TGCGCCAGCAGCTTGGACAGCACTAATCAGCCCCAGCATTTT,CASSLDSTNQPQHF
TRBV5-1,TRBJ2-1,once,TRBD1,TGCGCCAGCGGCCCGGGACAGCCCTACAATGAGCAGTTCTTC,CASGPGQPYNEQFF
TRBV29-1,TRBJ1-1,once,-,TGCAGCGTTGTGCAGGGGATGAACACTGAAGCTTTCTTT,CSVVQGMNTEAFF
TRBV29-1,TRBJ2-1,once,TRBD1,TGCAGCGACAAGGGGACAGTTTACAATGAGCAGTTCTTC,CSDKGTVYNEQFF
TRBV11-2,TRBJ1-2,once,TRBD1,TGTGCCAGCAGCCCGGACAGGGGGGATGGCTACACCTTC,CASSPDRGDGYTF
TRBV7-3,TRBJ2-3,-,TRBD2,TGTGCCAGCAGCCAGACTAGCGGGGCAGATACGCAGTATTTT,CASSQTSGADTQYF